The clone carrying this TCR beta chain was seen only once. Its antigen remains unidentified. CDR1 is MDHEN and CDR2 is SYDVKM in the germline V gene. There are 14 residues in the CDR3. V lost 5 bases and J lost 2, with 13 bases in between. The sample comes from a study of CD4 T cells in relation to SARS-CoV-2 and coronaviruses. Whole-study findings and limits: This crossreactivity analysis covered spike protein alone, no other viral proteins. According to naive versus memory sequencing, detected responses are memory recall, not newly primed. Compared with monoreactive clones, crossreactive clones showed significantly weaker SARS-CoV-2 expansion.

Naive and memory CD4+ T cell DNA was deep-sequenced without culture. Using immunoSEQ multiplex PCR, the repertoire was profiled, and TCRdb retains in-frame clones only, with some absent. The table has tens of thousands of clones, under 95% seen once; the top ten hold 0.4%. The sequence derives from an adult with COVID-19. V gene TRBV28 combines with J gene TRBJ2-7; D may be TRBD2 (6 bases). Sequencing used naive CD4+ T cells from PBMCs. The subset denotes: naive CD4+ T cells isolated by negative enrichment. The CDR3 reads CASSLSSATYEQYF. The CDR3 coding sequence is TGTGCCAGCAGTCTTTCTAGCGCTACCTACGAGCAGTACTTC.